A selection of T cell receptor beta chains follows, all from one sample in a study of T cells after yellow fever vaccination. TCRdb reprocessed the 5' RACE reads with MiXCR, giving one entry per CDR3 protein. The sample lists a few hundred thousand distinct CDR3 sequences, about 4% occurring once. Sequencing used PBMCs, obtained 5 days after the yellow fever booster vaccination. The receptors here all came from a man aged 18 to 29 who received the YFV17D yellow fever vaccine. The CDR3 runs from the conserved cysteine through the conserved F or W. A D gene is named only where the DNA matches it firmly. The size of a clone is reported for some rows only, either as once, few or many, or as a class for expanded clones.

TRBD1 | TRBJ2-2 | few | TRBV5-1 | CASRSDRAATGELFF | TGCGCCAGCAGATCGGACAGGGCGGCCACCGGGGAGCTGTTTTTT
TRBD2 | TRBJ2-5 | NA | TRBV6-1 | CASSQLAGALGETQYF | TGTGCCAGCAGTCAACTAGCGGGGGCCCTAGGAGAGACCCAGTACTTC
NA | TRBJ1-2 | NA | TRBV20-1 | CSAKPPPGFSGYTF | TGCAGTGCGAAGCCCCCGCCGGGGTTTAGTGGCTACACCTTC
NA | TRBJ1-1 | NA | TRBV9 | CASSVGGRPNTEAFF | TGTGCCAGCAGCGTAGGGGGCAGACCGAACACTGAAGCTTTCTTT
NA | TRBJ2-1 | few | TRBV20-1 | CSARPTGNEQFF | TGCAGTGCTAGGCCCACAGGGAATGAGCAGTTCTTC
NA | TRBJ1-1 | NA | TRBV19 | CASSIDSRGLNTEAFF | TGTGCCAGTAGTATTGACAGCCGGGGGTTGAACACTGAAGCTTTCTTT
NA | TRBJ2-5 | NA | TRBV12-3/TRBV12-4 | CASSFGGGDEETQYF | TGTGCCAGCAGTTTCGGTGGGGGAGATGAAGAGACCCAGTACTTC
TRBD1 | TRBJ1-2 | NA | TRBV27 | CASSRGTGDWYGYTF | TGTGCCAGCAGTCGCGGGACAGGAGATTGGTATGGCTACACCTTC
TRBD1 | TRBJ2-2 | many | TRBV24-1 | CATGTGDTGELFF | TGTGCCACCGGGACAGGGGACACCGGGGAGCTGTTTTTT
TRBD2 | TRBJ2-1 | NA | TRBV29-1 | CSVEGTSGAIFNEQFF | TGCAGCGTTGAAGGGACTAGCGGGGCAATCTTCAATGAGCAGTTCTTC
TRBD2 | TRBJ2-1 | few | TRBV27 | CASSLSSGGPYNEQFF | TGTGCCAGCAGTCTCTCTAGCGGGGGTCCCTACAATGAGCAGTTCTTC
NA | TRBJ2-3 | many | TRBV20-1 | CSATGQGPDTQYF | TGCAGTGCTACGGGGCAGGGGCCAGATACGCAGTATTTT
TRBD1 | TRBJ2-7 | NA | TRBV7-6 | CASSLIMSGTGNYEQYF | TGTGCCAGCAGCTTGATCATGTCTGGGACAGGGAACTACGAGCAGTACTTC
TRBD2 | TRBJ2-7 | many | TRBV4-3 | CASSQDISGGWYEQYF | TGCGCCAGCAGCCAAGATATTAGCGGGGGTTGGTACGAGCAGTACTTC
NA | TRBJ2-3 | many | TRBV9 | CASSVARGPMKQYF | TGTGCCAGCAGCGTAGCCCGGGGACCGATGAAGCAGTATTTT
NA | TRBJ1-5 | NA | TRBV5-5 | CASSREADNQPQHF | TGTGCCAGCAGTAGGGAGGCAGATAATCAGCCCCAGCATTTT
NA | TRBJ1-6 | NA | TRBV20-1 | CSAPGGNNSPLHF | TGCAGTGCTCCCGGGGGGAATAATTCACCCCTCCACTTT
TRBD2 | TRBJ2-5 | few | TRBV28 | CASSFSGGHHQYF | TGTGCCAGCAGTTTCAGCGGGGGTCACCATCAGTACTTC
NA | TRBJ2-1 | few | TRBV20-1 | CSARDDGFRADNEQFF | TGCAGTGCTAGAGATGACGGATTTCGGGCGGACAATGAGCAGTTCTTC
NA | TRBJ2-3 | many | TRBV7-8 | CASSPRDGAVGDTQYF | TGTGCCAGCAGTCCGCGTGATGGGGCCGTAGGGGATACGCAGTATTTT